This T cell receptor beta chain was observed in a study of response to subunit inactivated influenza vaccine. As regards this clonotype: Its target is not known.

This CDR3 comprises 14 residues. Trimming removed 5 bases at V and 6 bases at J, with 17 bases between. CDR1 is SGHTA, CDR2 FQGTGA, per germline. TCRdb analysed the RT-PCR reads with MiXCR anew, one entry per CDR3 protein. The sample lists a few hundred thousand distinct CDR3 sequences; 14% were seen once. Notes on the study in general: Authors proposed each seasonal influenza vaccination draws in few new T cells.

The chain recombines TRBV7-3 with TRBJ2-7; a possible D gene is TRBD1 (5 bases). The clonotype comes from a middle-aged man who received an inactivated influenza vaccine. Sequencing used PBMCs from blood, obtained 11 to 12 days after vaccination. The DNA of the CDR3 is TGTGCCAGCAGCCTCAACCCGCTTAGGGGCGAGCAGTACTTC. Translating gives CASSLNPLRGEQYF.